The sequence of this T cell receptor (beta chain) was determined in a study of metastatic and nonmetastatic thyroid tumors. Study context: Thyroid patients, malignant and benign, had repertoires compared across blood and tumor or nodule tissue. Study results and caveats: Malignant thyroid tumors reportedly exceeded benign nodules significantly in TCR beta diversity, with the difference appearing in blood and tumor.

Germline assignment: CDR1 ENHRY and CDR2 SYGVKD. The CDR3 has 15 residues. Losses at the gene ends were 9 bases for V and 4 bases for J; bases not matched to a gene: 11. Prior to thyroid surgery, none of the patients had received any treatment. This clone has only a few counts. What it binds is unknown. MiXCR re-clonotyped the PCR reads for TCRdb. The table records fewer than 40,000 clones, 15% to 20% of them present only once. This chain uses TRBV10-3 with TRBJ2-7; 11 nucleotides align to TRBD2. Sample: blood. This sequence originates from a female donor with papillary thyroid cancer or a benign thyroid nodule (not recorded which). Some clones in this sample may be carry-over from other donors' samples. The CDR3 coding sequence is TGTGCCATAACCAGCCCGGGACTAGCGGATTACGAGCAGTACTTC. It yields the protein CAITSPGLADYEQYF.